The T cell receptor (beta chain) under discussion was sequenced for a study of cytotoxic CD8 clonotypes in ibrutinib-treated CLL. General study points: Treatment left the uncommon public clonotypes either contracted or stable in frequency.

This clone has just one count. Antigen unknown. Germline values: CDR1 SGHKS, CDR2 YYEKEE (reference sequence). Trimming took off 4 bases at V and 3 bases at J, with 20 bases between the two ends. This CDR3 region has 17 residues. Repertoires were generated with immunoSEQ multiplex PCR, while TCRdb's copy carries only in-frame clones and drops some. The table has 150,000 to 200,000 clones, approximately 80% seen once. The clonotype comes from a human donor with chronic lymphocytic leukemia. The sequences come from PBMCs, collected after 24 months of ibrutinib treatment. The J gene is TRBJ1-5, the V gene TRBV5-5, with TRBD1 as a possible D gene (5 bases). The CDR3 sequence is CASSKGLTDNFNQPQHF. As DNA, the CDR3 is TGTGCCAGCAGCAAGGGGCTGACAGACAACTTCAATCAGCCCCAGCATTTT.